Presented here are 4 T cell receptor beta chains from one specimen sequenced in a study of identifying expanded T cells in peripheral blood. Produced via immunoSEQ multiplex PCR; TCRdb's table is partial and in-frame only. Of about 130,000 clones in the sample, roughly 90% are singletons; the top ten hold approximately 8.9%. Sequencing input: blood. Source of these receptors: a person aged 18 to 75 in good health.

J is TRBJ2-5 and V is TRBV28; 7 bases are a match to TRBD1. V gave up 5 bases and J gave up 4 bases; unmatched junction bases: 10. In germline, CDR1 is MDHEN, CDR2 SYDVKM. This CDR3 is 15 amino acids long. The CDR3 coding sequence is TGTGCCAGCAGTATTGGATGGACAGGCGGAGAGACCCAGTACTTC. It is translated as CASSIGWTGGETQYF.

For the CDR3, the DNA is TGTGCCAGCAGTTACCCTGTTAATCAGCCCCAGCATTTT. This sequence encodes CASSYPVNQPQHF. This rearrangement joins TRBV6-5 to TRBJ1-5; no definite D call. V lost 2 bases and J 4 bases, leaving 6 bases between the germline ends. Germline CDR1 and CDR2: MNHEY and SVGAGI. The CDR3 totals 13 residues.

This clone was counted between two and nine times. The rearrangement links TRBV7-9 to TRBJ1-1; D not certain. Per the germline V gene, CDR1 is SEHNR and CDR2 is FQNEAQ (reference sequence). The V and J ends lost 5 bases and 4 bases respectively, with 8 bases between them. CDR3 length equals 12 residues. CDR3 sequence (DNA): TGTGCCAGCAGCCCTATTGCCACTGAAGCTTTCTTT. It translates to CASSPIATEAFF.

V gene TRBV6-5 combines with J gene TRBJ1-1, with a weak D call TRBD1 (5 bases). The germline V gene has CDR1 MNHEY and CDR2 SVGAGI. This CDR3 region has 13 residues. V lost 6 bases, J lost 5 bases, and 13 bases lay in between. The chain's CDR3 is CASSSRKGTEAFF. The CDR3 DNA reads as TGTGCCAGCAGCTCGAGGAAGGGGACTGAAGCTTTCTTT.